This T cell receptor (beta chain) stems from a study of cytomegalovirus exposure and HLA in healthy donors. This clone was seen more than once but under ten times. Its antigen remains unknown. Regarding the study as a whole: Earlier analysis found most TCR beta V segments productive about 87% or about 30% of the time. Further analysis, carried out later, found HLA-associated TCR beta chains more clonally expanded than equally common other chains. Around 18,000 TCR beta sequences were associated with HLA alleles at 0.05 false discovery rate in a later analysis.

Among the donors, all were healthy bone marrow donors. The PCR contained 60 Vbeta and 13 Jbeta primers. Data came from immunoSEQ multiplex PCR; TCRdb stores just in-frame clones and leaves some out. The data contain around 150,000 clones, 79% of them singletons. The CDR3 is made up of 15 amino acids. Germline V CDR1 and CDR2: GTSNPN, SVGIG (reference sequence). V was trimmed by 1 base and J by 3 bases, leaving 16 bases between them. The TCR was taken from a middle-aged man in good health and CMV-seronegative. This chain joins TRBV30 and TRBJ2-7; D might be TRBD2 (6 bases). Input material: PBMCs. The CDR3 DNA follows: TGTGCCTGGAGTGGACTAGGGGCCTCCCTCTACGAGCAGTACTTC. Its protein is CAWSGLGASLYEQYF.